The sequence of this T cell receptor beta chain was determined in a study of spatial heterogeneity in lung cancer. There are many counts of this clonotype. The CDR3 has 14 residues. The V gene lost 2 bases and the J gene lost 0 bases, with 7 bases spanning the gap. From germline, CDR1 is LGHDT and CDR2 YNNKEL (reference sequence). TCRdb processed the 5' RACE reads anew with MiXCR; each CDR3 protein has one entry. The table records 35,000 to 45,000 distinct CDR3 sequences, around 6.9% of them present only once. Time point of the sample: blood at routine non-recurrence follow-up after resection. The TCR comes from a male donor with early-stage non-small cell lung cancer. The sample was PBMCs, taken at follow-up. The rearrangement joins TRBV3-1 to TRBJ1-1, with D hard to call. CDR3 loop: CASSQLTMNTEAFF. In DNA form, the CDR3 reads TGTGCCAGCAGCCAACTGACAATGAACACTGAAGCTTTCTTT.